The next 31 T cell receptor beta chains were all read from a single sample in a study of blood T cell repertoires in COVID-19. Produced via immunoSEQ multiplex PCR; TCRdb's table is partial and in-frame only. The sample has about 36,000 clones; approximately 78% are singletons. Sequencing was done on a sample of peripheral blood. The receptors originated from a man in his fifties or sixties with acute or convalescent COVID-19.

DNA for the CDR3: TGTGCCAGCAGCCAAGATAGGGGACAGTTCTCCTACGAGCAGTACTTC. Translated, it gives CASSQDRGQFSYEQYF. The rearrangement uses TRBV3-1 (or the pseudogene TRBV3-2) and TRBJ2-7; 7 bases fit TRBD1. Germline values: CDR1 LGHDT, CDR2 YNNKEL (reference sequence). The CDR3 sequence is 16 residues long. After removal of 0 bases from V and 0 bases from J, the junction contained 5 bases not matched to a gene.

This clone was recorded only once. This sequence joins TRBV5-6 and TRBJ2-7; the D gene is possibly TRBD2 (5 bases). The V and J ends lost 4 bases and 2 bases respectively, with 16 bases between them. CDR1 and CDR2 from the germline V gene are SGHDT and YYEEEE. The CDR3 runs to 15 residues. The CDR3 bases are TGTGCCAGCAGCCCAAAGCGTACCGGGACCTACGAGCAGTACTTC. Protein product: CASSPKRTGTYEQYF.

The chain employs TRBV20-1 and TRBJ1-2, with TRBD1 as a possible D gene (6 bases). V was clipped by 3 bases and J by 6 bases, with 11 bases between them. CDR1 is DFQATT and CDR2 is SNEGSKA in the germline V gene (reference sequence). The CDR3 extends over 12 amino acids. The CDR3 region has the DNA TGCAGTGCTAGTTCAGGGGTTGATGGCTACACCTTC. Its translation is CSASSGVDGYTF.

In DNA, the CDR3 is TGTGCCAGCAGCCAAGAGGTGGGCCCCCAAGAGACCCAGTACTTC. It encodes CASSQEVGPQETQYF. V and J are TRBV3-1 (or the pseudogene TRBV3-2) and TRBJ2-5; D unclear. From germline, CDR1 is LGHDT and CDR2 YNNKEL (reference sequence). Trimming left V 0 bases short and J 1 base short, with 9 bases between. CDR3 length: 15 amino acids.

V and J are TRBV7-2 and TRBJ2-3; D possibly corresponds to TRBD1 (6 bases). The V end lost 2 bases, the J end lost 5 bases, and 23 bases lay between the germline ends. This CDR3 contains 18 residues. CDR1 SGHTA and CDR2 FQGNSA come from the germline V gene. For the CDR3, the DNA is TGTGCCAGCAGCTTAACAGGAGGACAGCGAACTTCGGGAGATACGCAGTATTTT. Translation gives CASSLTGGQRTSGDTQYF.

The rearrangement joins TRBV7-9 to TRBJ1-5; TRBD1 might be the D (6 bases). CDR1 and CDR2 (germline): SEHNR, FQNEAQ (reference sequence). The CDR3 runs to 16 residues. V was pared by 5 bases and J by 0 bases, with 14 bases between. CDR3 residues: CASSPGQIHSNQPQHF. CDR3 bases: TGTGCCAGCAGCCCTGGACAGATACATAGCAATCAGCCCCAGCATTTT.

J is TRBJ2-1 and V is TRBV11-3; 9 bases map to TRBD2. The germline V gene has CDR1 SGHNT and CDR2 YENEEA. V lost 1 base, J lost 4 bases, and 5 bases stayed unmatched. The CDR3 loop spans 16 amino acids. The chain's CDR3 is CASSLVTSGLYNEQFF. The CDR3 DNA reads TGTGCCAGCAGCTTAGTGACTAGCGGATTATACAATGAGCAGTTCTTC. Looking up the rest from reference TRBV11-3 and TRBJ2-1 gives the full variable domain: EAGVVQSPRYKIIEKKQPVAFWCNPISGHNTLYWYLQNLGQGPELLIRYENEEAVDDSQLPKDRFSAERLKGVDSTLKIQPAELGDSAVYLCASSLVTSGLYNEQFFGPGTRLTVL.

The chain employs TRBV15 and TRBJ2-3, with 14 bases identical to TRBD2. The J segment lost 2 bases and the V segment lost 5 bases, leaving 9 bases of the junction unmatched. The CDR3 is made up of 18 amino acids. Germline values: CDR1 LNHNV, CDR2 YYDKDF (reference sequence). DNA of the CDR3: TGTGCCACCAGCGGGAGACTAGCGGGAGGGCTCCCCACAGATACGCAGTATTTT. Translated: CATSGRLAGGLPTDTQYF.

This clone was seen a few times. The chain carries TRBV4-2 and TRBJ2-7; D is perhaps TRBD2 (6 bases). Deletions cut 4 bases from V and 6 bases from J, with 28 bases between. CDR1 and CDR2 from the germline V gene are LGHNA and YNFKEQ. CDR3 length: 18 amino acids. CDR3 DNA: TGTGCCAGCAGCCTAGCCATCCATTTAGCGGAAACGCTCGGCGAGCAGTACTTC. This gives the protein CASSLAIHLAETLGEQYF.

This clone appeared many times. This sequence joins TRBV6-5 and TRBJ1-3; D is perhaps TRBD1 (6 bases). V was trimmed by 7 bases and J by 2 bases, leaving 15 bases between them. The V gene's germline CDR1 is MNHEY and CDR2 SVGAGI. This CDR3 is 15 amino acids long. CDR3 DNA: TGTGCCAGCATCCTCGGCGGGGGGCCTGGAAACACCATATATTTT. Translation gives CASILGGGPGNTIYF.

This chain uses TRBV2 with TRBJ1-6, with 8 bases that match TRBD1. V was clipped by 9 bases and J by 10 bases; unmatched bases: 8. There are 13 residues in the CDR3. Germline lookup yields CDR1 SNHLY and CDR2 FYNNEI. DNA for the CDR3: TGTGCCAGTCATCCGGACAGGGAATCACCCCTCCACTTT. It yields the protein CASHPDRESPLHF.

The V gene is TRBV10-2, the J gene TRBJ2-5, with 9 bases matching TRBD2. This CDR3 region has 17 residues. Trimming removed 6 bases from V and 9 bases from J; junction bases left unmatched: 20. Germline CDR1 WSHSY, CDR2 SAAADI. CDR3 region: CASRLQTSGATSFPQYF. The CDR3 DNA is TGCGCCAGCAGGCTCCAGACTAGCGGAGCCACAAGTTTTCCCCAGTACTTC.

The chain is built from TRBV18 and TRBJ2-7; 11 bases are shared with TRBD2. The CDR3 is 16 residues long. The V and J ends lost 2 bases and 3 bases, in that order; junction bases with no gene match: 6. Per the germline V gene, CDR1 is KGHSH and CDR2 is LQKENI. The CDR3 bases are TGTGCCAGCTCACCAACCGGGACTAGCGGTAACTACGAGCAGTACTTC. Translation: CASSPTGTSGNYEQYF.

This clone was detected once. The chain recombines TRBV6-5 with TRBJ2-7, with D tentatively TRBD1 (6 bases). The germline V gene has CDR1 MNHEY and CDR2 SVGAGI. The CDR3 is 13 residues long. The V end lost 10 bases, the J end lost 2 bases, and 15 bases lay between the germline ends. This CDR3 is CATSRDITYEQYF. The CDR3 nucleotides read TGTGCCACCAGCCGGGACATAACCTACGAGCAGTACTTC.

This clone was counted ten times or more. This chain links TRBV27 with TRBJ2-7; 7 positions match TRBD1. This CDR3 is built from 16 residues. Germline CDR1 MNHEY, CDR2 SMNVEV (reference sequence). Trimming took 5 bases from V and 1 from J; bases not matched to a gene: 11. CDR3: CASSPLMGTASYEQYF. Written as DNA, the CDR3 is TGTGCCAGCAGTCCCCTGATGGGGACAGCTTCCTACGAGCAGTACTTC.

The chain is built from TRBV5-1 and TRBJ2-1; D is uncertain. Trimming stripped 4 bases from V and 4 bases from J, with 9 bases between. CDR3 length: 13 residues. Germline V gene lookup returns CDR1 SGHRS and CDR2 YFSETQ. CDR3 protein: CASSVASYNEQFF. Written as DNA, the CDR3 is TGCGCCAGCAGCGTTGCCAGTTACAATGAGCAGTTCTTC.

A few counts support this clone. The chain carries TRBV5-1 and TRBJ2-5, with D perhaps TRBD2 (5 bases). With 0 bases removed from V and 5 bases from J, the gap between germline ends came to 8 bases. This CDR3 comprises 13 residues. Germline CDR1 reads SGHRS; CDR2 reads YFSETQ. CDR3 coding DNA: TGCGCCAGCAGCTTGGGACTATCGGAGACCCAGTACTTC. Its translation: CASSLGLSETQYF.

The rearrangement links TRBV13 to TRBJ2-2, with TRBD2 as a possible D gene (6 bases). The CDR3 has 13 residues. V dropped 3 bases and J dropped 6 bases, with 8 bases sitting between them. Per the germline V gene, CDR1 is PRHDT and CDR2 is FYEKMQ (reference sequence). CDR3: CASSFGGAGELFF. DNA of the CDR3: TGTGCCAGCAGCTTTGGAGGGGCCGGGGAGCTGTTTTTT.

The J gene is TRBJ1-5, the V gene TRBV2, with 9 bases aligning to TRBD1. Germline CDR1 and CDR2: SNHLY and FYNNEI. This CDR3 has 17 amino acids. J lost 1 base, V lost 7 bases, and 11 bases had no gene match. Here the CDR3 DNA reads TGTGCCAGCACTAAGGGACAGGGTGGGACAAGCAATCAGCCCCAGCATTTT. It codes for CASTKGQGGTSNQPQHF.

This clone was counted only a few times. The chain recombines TRBV7-9 with TRBJ1-5, with unresolved D. The CDR3 runs 14 residues. Germline V CDR1 and CDR2: SEHNR, FQNEAQ (reference sequence). The V end lost 3 bases, the J end lost 0 bases, and 6 bases lay between the germline ends. CDR3 sequence (DNA): TGTGCCAGCAGCTTGGCAATTAGCAATCAGCCCCAGCATTTT. Encoded protein: CASSLAISNQPQHF. The full variable domain, with the rest looked up from reference TRBV7-9 and TRBJ1-5, is DTGVSQNPRHKITKRGQNVTFRCDPISEHNRLYWYRQTLGQGPEFLTYFQNEAQLEKSRLLSDRFSAERPKGSFSTLEIQRTEQGDSAMYLCASSLAISNQPQHFGDGTRLSIL.

The chain is built from TRBV5-3 and TRBJ1-5; TRBD1 aligns across 12 bases. TRBV5-3 is an open reading frame whose function is uncertain. V lost 4 bases to trimming and J lost 7 bases; unmatched junction nucleotides: 9. The CDR3 length is 16 residues. The chain's CDR3 is CARSVPRDRGLQPQHF. DNA for the CDR3: TGTGCCAGAAGCGTACCCCGGGACAGGGGGCTGCAGCCCCAGCATTTT.

This clone was recorded a few times. V usage is TRBV2 and J usage is TRBJ2-7; D uncertain. This CDR3 contains 15 residues. The germline gives CDR1 SNHLY, CDR2 FYNNEI. Trimming took off 4 bases at V and 3 bases at J, with 16 bases between the two ends. Written as DNA, the CDR3 is TGTGCCAGCAGTGCCATCAGGCTCCTCAACTACGAGCAGTACTTC. Its protein is CASSAIRLLNYEQYF. Full variable domain (remainder filled in from reference TRBV2 and TRBJ2-7): EPEVTQTPSHQVTQMGQEVILRCVPISNHLYFYWYRQILGQKVEFLVSFYNNEISEKSEIFDDQFSVERPDGSNFTLKIRSTKLEDSAMYFCASSAIRLLNYEQYFGPGTRLTVT.

The chain recombines TRBV6-2 or TRBV6-3 with TRBJ2-1; D perhaps matches TRBD2 (6 bases). The length of the CDR3 is 12 residues. V lost 5 bases and J 13 bases, leaving 15 bases between the germline ends. From germline, CDR1 is MNHEY and CDR2 SVGEGT. The CDR3 nucleotides are TGTGCCAGCAGTCACCTAGCGTGGGAACAGTTCTTC. Protein product: CASSHLAWEQFF.

This sequence joins TRBV27 and TRBJ2-3; the D gene is possibly TRBD2 (6 bases). The length of the CDR3 is 16 residues. Germline values: CDR1 MNHEY, CDR2 SMNVEV (reference sequence). The ends were cut back, 7 bases at V and 2 bases at J, with 19 bases in the middle. The DNA of the CDR3 is TGTGCCAGCAACGGGGGTGTCGGTTTTTTCACAGATACGCAGTATTTT. Translated: CASNGGVGFFTDTQYF.

The chain links TRBV30 to TRBJ2-7; 10 nucleotides agree with TRBD2. Germline CDR1 GTSNPN, CDR2 SVGIG (reference sequence). There are 14 residues in the CDR3. Unmatched junction bases numbered 2, after V lost 0 bases and J lost 3 bases. The CDR3 is CAWSVASGGYEQYF. For the CDR3, the DNA is TGTGCCTGGAGTGTCGCTAGCGGGGGCTACGAGCAGTACTTC.

This rearrangement joins TRBV7-6 to TRBJ2-2; no clear D. V lost 7 bases and J lost 2, with 11 bases in between. The length of the CDR3 is 14 residues. Germline values: CDR1 SGHVS, CDR2 FNYEAQ. As DNA, the CDR3 is TGTGCCAGCAACCCCAACAGAAACACCGGGGAGCTGTTTTTT. It is translated as CASNPNRNTGELFF.

J is TRBJ1-4 and V is TRBV5-4; weak D call: TRBD1 (6 bases). The germline CDR1 and CDR2 sequences are SGHNT and YYREEE (reference sequence). The CDR3 contains 15 residues. V was clipped by 1 base and J by 5 bases, with 12 bases between them. CDR3 DNA sequence: TGTGCCAGCAGCTTGCTTGGACAGAGAAATGAAAAACTGTTTTTT. Its protein product is CASSLLGQRNEKLFF. Based on the CDR3 plus reference TRBV5-4 and TRBJ1-4, the full variable domain is ETGVTQSPTHLIKTRGQQVTLRCSSQSGHNTVSWYQQALGQGPQFIFQYYREEENGRGNFPPRFSGLQFPNYSSELNVNALELDDSALYLCASSLLGQRNEKLFFGSGTQLSVL.

The J gene is TRBJ2-1, the V gene TRBV11-2; D is uncertain. Per the germline V gene, CDR1 is SGHAT and CDR2 is FQNNGV. The CDR3 totals 15 residues. Trimming left V 2 bases short and J 0 bases short, with 8 bases between. As DNA, the CDR3 is TGTGCCAGCAGCTTACTTAGCAGCTCCTACAATGAGCAGTTCTTC. Amino acid sequence: CASSLLSSSYNEQFF.

V is TRBV10-3 and J is TRBJ1-3; 9 bases match TRBD1. There are 15 residues in the CDR3. Trimming at V came to 7 bases and at J to 4 bases, leaving 8 bases not matched to a gene. CDR1 is ENHRY, CDR2 SYGVKD, per germline. The CDR3 loop reads CAIMGQGMAGNTIYF. Here the CDR3 DNA reads TGTGCCATCATGGGACAGGGAATGGCAGGAAACACCATATATTTT.

The chain employs TRBV10-3 and TRBJ1-2, with 12 bases identical to TRBD1. Germline CDR1 ENHRY, CDR2 SYGVKD. The CDR3 extends over 13 amino acids. After removal of 6 bases from V and 8 bases from J, the junction contained 4 bases not matched to a gene. CDR3 loop: CAIRWGTGGGYTF. The CDR3 coding sequence is TGTGCCATCAGGTGGGGGACAGGGGGCGGCTACACCTTC.

The chain carries TRBV7-2 and TRBJ2-5; D possibly corresponds to TRBD2 (5 bases). V shed 2 bases and J shed 6 bases, with 16 bases lying between them. The germline gives CDR1 SGHTA, CDR2 FQGNSA. The CDR3 contains 15 residues. The CDR3 is CASSLMAGNGKTQYF. CDR3 nucleotides: TGTGCCAGCAGCTTAATGGCAGGCAACGGGAAGACCCAGTACTTC.